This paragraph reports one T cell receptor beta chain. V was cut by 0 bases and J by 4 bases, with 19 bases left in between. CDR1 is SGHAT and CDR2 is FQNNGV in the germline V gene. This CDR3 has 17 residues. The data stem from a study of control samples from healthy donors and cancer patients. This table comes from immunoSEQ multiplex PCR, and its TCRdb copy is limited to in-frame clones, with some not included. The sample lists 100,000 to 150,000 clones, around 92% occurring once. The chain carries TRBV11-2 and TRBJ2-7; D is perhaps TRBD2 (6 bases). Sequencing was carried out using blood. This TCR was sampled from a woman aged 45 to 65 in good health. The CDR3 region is CASSLEGVGREGYEQYF. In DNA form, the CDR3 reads TGTGCCAGCAGCTTAGAGGGCGTCGGGAGAGAAGGGTACGAGCAGTACTTC.